This TCR beta chain was sequenced during a study of cytomegalovirus exposure and HLA in healthy donors. Use of 60 Vbeta and 13 Jbeta primers characterized the PCR. Measured with immunoSEQ multiplex PCR; TCRdb has only the in-frame clones, and not every one. The table lists tens of thousands of clones, around 77% of them singletons. A remark on this clone: What it recognizes is unknown.

Nominally healthy donors provided the samples, though records likely missed some immune exposures. Study outcomes and limitations: A later look showed TCR association rates differing by HLA locus, highest for DRB1 and lowest for HLA-C.

Germline V gives CDR1 MDHEN, CDR2 SYDVKM. Unmatched junction bases numbered 3, after V lost 2 bases and J lost 9 bases. This CDR3 has 12 residues. The sequenced sample consisted of PBMCs. The gene calls are TRBV28 and TRBJ1-1; the match to TRBD1 covers 7 bases. The TCR sequence derives from a man between 45 and 60 years old in good health and CMV-seronegative. Here the CDR3 reads CASSLATGKAFF. CDR3 DNA sequence: TGTGCCAGCAGTTTAGCGACAGGGAAAGCTTTCTTT.